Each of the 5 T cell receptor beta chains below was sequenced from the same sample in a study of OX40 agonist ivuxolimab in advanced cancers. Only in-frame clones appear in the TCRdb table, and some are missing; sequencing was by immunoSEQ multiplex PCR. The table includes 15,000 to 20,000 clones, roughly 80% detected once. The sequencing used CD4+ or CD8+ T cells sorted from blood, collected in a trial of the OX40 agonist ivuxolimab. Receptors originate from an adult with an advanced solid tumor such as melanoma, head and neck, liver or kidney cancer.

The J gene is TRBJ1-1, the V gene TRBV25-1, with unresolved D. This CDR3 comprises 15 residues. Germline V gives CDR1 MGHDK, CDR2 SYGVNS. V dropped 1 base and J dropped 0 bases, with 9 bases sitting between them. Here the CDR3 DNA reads TGTGCCAGCAGTGAATTTAACACGGTGAACACTGAAGCTTTCTTT. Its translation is CASSEFNTVNTEAFF.

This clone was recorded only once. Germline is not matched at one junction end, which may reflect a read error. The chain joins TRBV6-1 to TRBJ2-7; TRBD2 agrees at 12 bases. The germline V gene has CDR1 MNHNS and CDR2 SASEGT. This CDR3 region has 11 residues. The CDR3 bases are TGTGCCAGCAGTGAAACTAGCGGGAGGAACTTC. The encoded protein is CASSETSGRNF.

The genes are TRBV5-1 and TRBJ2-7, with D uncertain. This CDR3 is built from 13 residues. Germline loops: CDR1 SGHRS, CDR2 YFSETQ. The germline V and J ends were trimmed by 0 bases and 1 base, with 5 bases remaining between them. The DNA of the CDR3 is TGCGCCAGCAGCTTGGAGGTGTCCTACGAGCAGTACTTC. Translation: CASSLEVSYEQYF.

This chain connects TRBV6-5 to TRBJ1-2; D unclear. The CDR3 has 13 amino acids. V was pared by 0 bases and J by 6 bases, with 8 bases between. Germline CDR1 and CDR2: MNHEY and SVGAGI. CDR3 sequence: CASSYSSGNGYTF. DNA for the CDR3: TGTGCCAGCAGTTACTCATCGGGGAATGGCTACACCTTC.

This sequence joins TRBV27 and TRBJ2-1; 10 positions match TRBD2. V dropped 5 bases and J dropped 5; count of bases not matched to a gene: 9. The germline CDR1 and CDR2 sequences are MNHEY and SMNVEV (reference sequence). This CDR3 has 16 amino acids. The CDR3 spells CASSMLAGVGNNEQFF. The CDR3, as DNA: TGTGCCAGCAGTATGCTAGCGGGAGTGGGGAACAATGAGCAGTTCTTC.